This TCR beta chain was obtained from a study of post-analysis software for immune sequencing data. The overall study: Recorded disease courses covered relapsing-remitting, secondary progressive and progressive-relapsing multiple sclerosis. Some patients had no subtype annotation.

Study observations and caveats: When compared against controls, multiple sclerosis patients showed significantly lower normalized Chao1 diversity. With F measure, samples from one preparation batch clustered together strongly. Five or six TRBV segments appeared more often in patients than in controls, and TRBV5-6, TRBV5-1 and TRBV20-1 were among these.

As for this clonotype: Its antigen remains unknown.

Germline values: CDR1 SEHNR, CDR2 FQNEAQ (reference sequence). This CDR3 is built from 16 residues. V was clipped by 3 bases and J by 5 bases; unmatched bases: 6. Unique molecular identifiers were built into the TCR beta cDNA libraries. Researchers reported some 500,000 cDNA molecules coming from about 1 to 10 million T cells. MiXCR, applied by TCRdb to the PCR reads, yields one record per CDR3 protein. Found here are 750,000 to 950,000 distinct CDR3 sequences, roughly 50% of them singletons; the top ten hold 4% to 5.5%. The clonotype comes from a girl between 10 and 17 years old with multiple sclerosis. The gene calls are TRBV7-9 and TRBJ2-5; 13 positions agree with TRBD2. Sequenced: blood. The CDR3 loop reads CASSLTSGGLGETQYF. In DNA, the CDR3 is TGTGCCAGCAGCTTGACTAGCGGGGGGCTCGGGGAGACCCAGTACTTC.